The source of this T cell receptor (beta chain) is a study of cytomegalovirus exposure and HLA in healthy donors. The protocol was immunoSEQ multiplex PCR, while the TCRdb copy is restricted to in-frame clones and leaves out a portion. The data show about 88,000 clones, approximately 84% seen once. V gave up 5 bases and J gave up 0 bases, with 5 bases separating them. The CDR3 loop spans 13 amino acids. Germline assignment: CDR1 SEHNR and CDR2 FQNEAQ (reference sequence). Details on this clone: Antigen: not known.

Overall study results and limits: A subsequent analysis found that TCR clusters from the first cohort also tended to co-occur in the 120 or so validation repertoires, with about 94% of cluster scores above 0. Among the CMV-associated chains, a few were confirmed in vitro as specific for CMV antigens.

Sequences were obtained from PBMCs. The chain recombines TRBV7-9 with TRBJ1-5; no clear D. The sequence derives from a woman younger than 35 in good health and CMV-seropositive. As DNA, the CDR3 is TGTGCCAGCAGCCCCAATAGCAATCAGCCCCAGCATTTT. This gives the protein CASSPNSNQPQHF.